These T cell receptor beta chains were read from a single sample in a study of monozygotic twins with inflammatory bowel disease. TCRdb reprocessed the 5' RACE reads and keeps a single row for each CDR3 protein, giving no DNA. The sample includes fewer than 450,000 distinct CDR3 sequences. Source material: blood. The source is a human donor with ulcerative colitis or Crohn's disease, or a healthy co-twin of an affected twin (not recorded which). Each CDR3 is given with its conserved first and last residue.

V,J,CDR3
TRBV6-1,TRBJ2-7,CASRRPGQDYEQYF
TRBV5-1,TRBJ2-3,CASSLNTLGTSTDTQYF
TRBV7-9,TRBJ2-1,CASSLGVRGDTYNEQFF
TRBV6-1,TRBJ1-6,CASSEGTHASPIHF
TRBV12-3/TRBV12-4,TRBJ1-1,CASSLAGGRRNTEAFF
TRBV7-2,TRBJ2-7,CASSLGLVGLHEQYF
TRBV19,TRBJ1-4,CASSIRDEKLFF
TRBV20-1,TRBJ2-5,CSANQVVETQYF
TRBV20-1,TRBJ2-1,CSARDHRTGGDEQFF
TRBV19,TRBJ2-3,CASRARGGDTDTQYF
TRBV5-1,TRBJ2-7,CASSLAGGGGSYEQYF
TRBV12-3/TRBV12-4,TRBJ2-3,CASSFPGADTQYF
TRBV12-3/TRBV12-4,TRBJ2-7,CASRTGYSSYEQYF